What follows are 25 T cell receptor beta chains derived from one specimen sequenced in a study of blood T cells in healthy people across ages. The authors ran a second PCR of about 7 to 12 cycles using a sample-barcoded 5' primer and a J-beta primer mix. TCRdb analysed the 5' RACE reads with MiXCR anew, one entry per CDR3 protein. The table includes about 930,000 distinct CDR3 sequences, about 29% detected once. This sample was also put to use in a study of T cells of mothers and their children.

Sequencing was done on a sample of blood. The receptors were gathered from a woman aged 40-49 years in good health.

This clonotype was detected only a few times. The rearrangement links TRBV4-3 to TRBJ1-2, with a possible D match to TRBD1 (5 bases). This CDR3 contains 15 residues. Per germline, CDR1 LGHNA and CDR2 YSLEER. With 0 bases removed from V and 5 bases from J, the gap between germline ends came to 13 bases. DNA of the CDR3: TGCGCCAGCAGCCAAGATCTGGGGACGGGATATGGCTACACCTTC. Encoded protein: CASSQDLGTGYGYTF.

This chain uses TRBV4-3 with TRBJ1-6; D perhaps matches TRBD1 (5 bases). The CDR3 runs to 20 residues. Germline lookup yields CDR1 LGHNA and CDR2 YSLEER. V lost 0 bases and J lost 10, with 28 bases in between. The CDR3 coding sequence is TGCGCCAGCAGCCAAGATGTATCAGTAGGGACGCGCGGATTGGAATCACCCCTCCACTTT. Translated, it gives CASSQDVSVGTRGLESPLHF.

As to this clonotype: A read error may produce the germline difference seen at one junction end. The V gene is TRBV29-1, the J gene TRBJ2-5, with D maybe TRBD1 (6 bases). This CDR3 is built from 15 residues. CDR1 and CDR2 from the germline V gene are SQVTM and ANQGSEA. DNA for the CDR3: TGCGGCGTTGTTTTCAGGGGAACTGTCCAAGAGACCCAGTACTTC. Translated, it gives CGVVFRGTVQETQYF.

This rearrangement joins TRBV19 to TRBJ2-6, with 8 bases matching TRBD1. This CDR3 is built from 17 residues. Germline CDR1 reads LNHDA; CDR2 reads SQIVND (reference sequence). The J segment lost 1 base and the V segment lost 4 bases, leaving 6 bases of the junction unmatched. The chain's CDR3 is CASSKGQGRSGANVLTF. In DNA, the CDR3 is TGTGCCAGTAGTAAAGGACAGGGACGGTCTGGGGCCAACGTCCTGACTTTC.

This clonotype has a count of ten or more. CDR3: CASSPWSGETQYF. In DNA form, the CDR3 reads TGCGCCAGCAGCCCCTGGAGCGGGGAGACCCAGTACTTC. This rearrangement joins TRBV4-1 to TRBJ2-5, with D possibly TRBD2 on 6 matching bases. Germline CDR1 reads MGHRA; CDR2 reads YSYEKL. The V gene lost 4 bases and the J gene lost 5 bases, with 11 bases spanning the gap. CDR3 length: 13 amino acids.

The V gene is TRBV15, the J gene TRBJ1-1; D gene ambiguous. The length of the CDR3 is 15 residues. Germline V CDR1 and CDR2: LNHNV, YYDKDF (reference sequence). Trimming cost V 0 bases and J 5 bases, with 13 bases left between them. This chain's CDR3 is CATSRDSAEQTEAFF. The CDR3 DNA sequence: TGTGCCACCAGCAGAGATTCGGCGGAGCAAACTGAAGCTTTCTTT.

This clonotype was counted a few times. V is TRBV28 and J is TRBJ2-5; D assignment may be TRBD1 or TRBD2 (5 bases each). V gave up 6 bases and J gave up 7 bases, with 18 bases separating them. Per germline, CDR1 MDHEN and CDR2 SYDVKM. This CDR3 has 14 residues. This CDR3 reads CASSLGRGPGTQYF. CDR3 bases: TGTGCCAGCAGCCTGGGTCGGGGACCAGGGACCCAGTACTTC.

Of note for this clonotype: Its ends do not fully match the called genes, so a read error is possible. This chain joins TRBV6-1 and TRBJ2-6; a possible D gene is TRBD1 (5 bases). Germline CDR1 reads MNHNS; CDR2 reads SASEGT. The CDR3 loop spans 13 amino acids. CDR3: CAGDKSGADVLTF. As DNA, the CDR3 is TGTGCCGGTGATAAATCTGGGGCCGACGTCCTGACTTTC.

The V and J genes are TRBV20-1 and TRBJ2-1, with unresolved D. V was pared by 5 bases and J by 1 base, with 12 bases between. There are 14 residues in the CDR3. Germline assignment: CDR1 DFQATT and CDR2 SNEGSKA (reference sequence). The CDR3 DNA follows: TGCAGTGCTCCTCGGTACGGGTCCTACAATGAGCAGTTCTTC. Protein sequence: CSAPRYGSYNEQFF.

This clonotype was counted between two and nine times. The CDR3 DNA reads TGTGCCGCCGGAGGGACAATGACAGGGGCCAAGTCGGGCTATGGCTACACCTTC. The encoded protein is CAAGGTMTGAKSGYGYTF. J is TRBJ1-2 and V is TRBV27; 8 bases align to TRBD1. Germline V gene lookup returns CDR1 MNHEY and CDR2 SMNVEV (reference sequence). V lost 11 bases to trimming and J lost 4 bases; unmatched junction nucleotides: 24. The length of the CDR3 is 18 residues.

V usage is TRBV28 and J usage is TRBJ1-5; D gene unclear. This CDR3 spans 14 amino acids. Germline V gene sequence: CDR1 MDHEN, CDR2 SYDVKM. V dropped 5 bases and J dropped 2 bases, with 10 bases sitting between them. The CDR3 coding sequence is TGTGCCAGCAGTACTGGTCATGGCAATCAGCCCCAGCATTTT. Its translation: CASSTGHGNQPQHF.

The sample holds many counts of this clonotype. J is TRBJ2-5 and V is TRBV6-1; unclear D gene. CDR3 length: 16 residues. Germline lookup yields CDR1 MNHNS and CDR2 SASEGT. Trimming took 1 base from V and 0 from J, leaving 12 bases between them. The CDR3 nucleotides read TGTGCCAGCAGTGAAGAGCCAGGATGGTACCAAGAGACCCAGTACTTC. As protein: CASSEEPGWYQETQYF.

This chain joins TRBV19 and TRBJ1-2; D is perhaps TRBD1 (5 bases). V shed 7 bases and J shed 2 bases, with 11 bases lying between them. Germline loops: CDR1 LNHDA, CDR2 SQIVND (reference sequence). This CDR3 has 13 amino acids. The CDR3 reads CASTRGRNYGYTF. CDR3 in DNA: TGTGCCAGTACCCGGGGGAGGAACTATGGCTACACCTTC.

The chain couples TRBV28 to TRBJ1-1, with D possibly TRBD1 on 6 matching bases. Between the trimmed V and J ends, which lost 9 bases and 1 base, there was a span of 15 bases. Germline CDR1 is MDHEN and CDR2 is SYDVKM. The CDR3 extends over 14 amino acids. The CDR3 DNA sequence: TGTGCCAGTCAAACGGGGGGGCGGAACACTGAAGCTTTCTTT. Translated: CASQTGGRNTEAFF.

J is TRBJ2-3 and V is TRBV7-3; 8 bases line up with TRBD2. The junction had 6 bases not matched to a gene; V was cut back by 2 bases and J by 2 bases. Germline V gene data show CDR1 as SGHTA and CDR2 as FQGTGA. The CDR3 is made up of 16 amino acids. As DNA, the CDR3 is TGTGCCAGCAGCTTATCCCCGGGGGGGTTCACAGATACGCAGTATTTT. Translated: CASSLSPGGFTDTQYF. The full variable domain, completed using reference TRBV7-3 and TRBJ2-3, is GAGVSQTPSNKVTEKGKYVELRCDPISGHTALYWYRQSLGQGPEFLIYFQGTGAADDSGLPNDRFFAVRPEGSVSTLKIQRTERGDSAVYLCASSLSPGGFTDTQYFGPGTRLTVL.

At least ten counts were recorded for this clonotype. The chain couples TRBV4-2 to TRBJ2-7; tentatively, D is TRBD1 (6 bases). Germline assignment: CDR1 LGHNA and CDR2 YNFKEQ. CDR3 size: 16 residues. Trimming left V 2 bases short and J 0 bases short, with 14 bases between. The CDR3 nucleotides read TGTGCCAGCAGCCAATCTACGGGACACCTCTCCTACGAGCAGTACTTC. Translating it yields CASSQSTGHLSYEQYF.

This clonotype showed up just a few times. This chain joins TRBV15 and TRBJ1-5; the D is unclear. Per the germline V gene, CDR1 is LNHNV and CDR2 is YYDKDF (reference sequence). This CDR3 spans 13 amino acids. The V end lost 11 bases, the J end lost 0 bases, and 11 bases lay between the germline ends. The CDR3 DNA follows: TGTGCCGCAAAAGACCGTAGCAATCAGCCCCAGCATTTT. It specifies CAAKDRSNQPQHF.

This clonotype was observed a few times. The gene calls are TRBV7-8 and TRBJ1-5, with 7 bases identical to TRBD1. With 5 bases clipped from V and 7 bases from J, the junction kept 8 bases outside the gene matches. This CDR3 has 14 residues. From germline, CDR1 is SGHVS and CDR2 FQNEAQ. The CDR3 loop reads CASSQDRASQPQHF. CDR3 nucleotides: TGTGCCAGCAGCCAAGACAGGGCCAGCCAGCCCCAGCATTTT.

The chain combines TRBV29-1 with TRBJ2-5; TRBD2 might be the D (5 bases). This CDR3 is 14 amino acids long. With 0 bases removed from V and 2 bases from J, the gap between germline ends came to 10 bases. The germline gives CDR1 SQVTM, CDR2 ANQGSEA. CDR3 residues: CSVEDPGNQETQYF. The CDR3 nucleotides read TGCAGCGTTGAAGATCCGGGAAATCAAGAGACCCAGTACTTC.

For the CDR3, the DNA is TGCAGTGCTAGAGATCCTCCGTCAAGGGGTGGCTACACCTTC. Encoded protein: CSARDPPSRGGYTF. The chain uses TRBV20-1 and TRBJ1-2, with D possibly matching TRBD1 (5 bases). CDR1 DFQATT and CDR2 SNEGSKA come from the germline V gene (reference sequence). This CDR3 spans 14 amino acids. The germline V and J ends were trimmed by 0 bases and 7 bases, with 15 bases remaining between them.

This chain links TRBV5-8 with TRBJ1-4; D perhaps matches TRBD1 (6 bases). CDR1 and CDR2 from the germline V gene are SGHTS and YDEGEE. Trimming took off 4 bases at V and 6 bases at J, with 13 bases between the two ends. This CDR3 region has 14 residues. CDR3 amino acids: CASSNRDKYEKLFF. Written as DNA, the CDR3 is TGTGCCAGCAGCAACCGGGACAAGTATGAAAAACTGTTTTTT.

Comment on this clonotype: The junction differs from germline at one of its ends, possibly a read error. The CDR3, as DNA: TGTGCCGGCAGCCCCGACAGGGGGCGCCCCGGCGAGCAGTACTTC. Translated, it gives CAGSPDRGRPGEQYF. V is TRBV7-2 and J is TRBJ2-7; 10 nucleotides align to TRBD1. Germline V gene data show CDR1 as SGHTA and CDR2 as FQGNSA. There are 15 residues in the CDR3.

A few counts support this clonotype. This chain joins TRBV28 and TRBJ2-7, with D hard to call. The CDR3 loop spans 12 amino acids. The germline CDR1 and CDR2 sequences are MDHEN and SYDVKM. V lost 7 bases and J lost 7, with 14 bases in between. The DNA of the CDR3 is TGTGCCAGCACCACCCTCTCGCGGGAGCAGTACTTC. Its translation is CASTTLSREQYF.

This clonotype was found a few times. The rearrangement uses TRBV28 and TRBJ1-2, with TRBD1 as a possible D gene (5 bases). The V and J ends lost 2 bases and 7 bases respectively, with 8 bases between them. This CDR3 contains 12 residues. Germline loops: CDR1 MDHEN, CDR2 SYDVKM. CDR3 DNA: TGTGCCAGCAGTTTAAGGGGTTTTGGCTACACCTTC. It is translated as CASSLRGFGYTF.

This clonotype was seen more than once but under ten times. This may arise from a read error, as a much more abundant clone is one base away. The chain's CDR3 is CASSLRDGGYEQYF. The CDR3 bases are TGTGCCAGCAGCTTGAGGGACGGGGGTTACGAGCAGTACTTC. The chain carries TRBV7-2 and TRBJ2-7; tentative D call: TRBD2 (6 bases). Between the trimmed V and J ends, which lost 3 bases and 4 bases, there was a span of 13 bases. This CDR3 contains 14 residues. Germline CDR1 is SGHTA and CDR2 is FQGNSA.